The 21 T cell receptor beta chains in this list originate from one sample, sequenced in a study of metastatic and nonmetastatic thyroid tumors. There were no patients who had received any treatment before thyroid surgery. TCRdb reprocessed the PCR reads via MiXCR. The data contain approximately 21,000 clones, under 35% of them singletons. The sequenced sample was blood. These receptor sequences come from a female donor with papillary thyroid cancer or a benign thyroid nodule (not recorded which). Some clones in this sample may be carry-over from other donors' samples.

In its sample, this clone ranks as medium-sized. The chain links TRBV28 to TRBJ1-2; TRBD1 matches 10 bases. V shed 3 bases, J shed 3 bases, and the junction held 4 bases outside the gene matches. This CDR3 is built from 15 residues. Germline CDR1 MDHEN, CDR2 SYDVKM. The CDR3 DNA reads as TGTGCCAGCAGTTTCCGGGACAGGGGTCACTATGGCTACACCTTC. Encoded protein: CASSFRDRGHYGYTF.

This clone was counted ten times or more. A read error may produce the germline difference seen at one junction end. V gene TRBV5-6 combines with J gene TRBJ1-3, with 8 bases fitting TRBD1. Germline CDR1 reads SGHDT; CDR2 reads YYEEEE. The CDR3 is 15 amino acids. CDR3 sequence (DNA): TGTGCCAGCAGCGCCGGACAGGGATTCGGAAACACCATACATTTT. As protein: CASSAGQGFGNTIHF.

Only a few counts were recorded for this clone. A much larger clone differs from this one at a single base, so this may be a read error. The chain joins TRBV29-1 to TRBJ1-2; D might be TRBD1 (6 bases). V lost 7 bases, J lost 2 bases, and 11 bases lay in between. This CDR3 comprises 12 residues. Germline V gives CDR1 SQVTM, CDR2 ANQGSEA. CDR3 region: CSAPDRNYGYTF. In nucleotides, the CDR3 is TGCAGCGCCCCCGACAGGAACTATGGCTACACCTTC.

This clone rates as large. The rearrangement joins TRBV6-1 to TRBJ2-1; 8 nucleotides match TRBD2. The CDR3 totals 15 residues. V dropped 2 bases and J dropped 0; count of bases not matched to a gene: 0. Germline V gene sequence: CDR1 MNHNS, CDR2 SASEGT. Here the CDR3 reads CASSELAGSYNEQFF. The CDR3 DNA follows: TGTGCCAGCAGTGAACTAGCGGGCTCCTACAATGAGCAGTTCTTC.

Turning to this clone: In the same sample, other DNA sequences code for this CDR3. This chain's CDR3 is CASSPHSGPLSSYEQYF. The DNA of the CDR3 is TGTGCCAGCTCGCCCCATAGCGGTCCGTTAAGTTCCTACGAGCAGTACTTC. The chain joins TRBV18 to TRBJ2-7; tentative D call: TRBD2 (6 bases). This CDR3 region has 17 residues. CDR1 and CDR2 (germline): KGHSH, LQKENI. Trimming took off 6 bases at V and 1 base at J, with 22 bases between the two ends.

J is TRBJ2-5 and V is TRBV2; a possible D gene is TRBD2 (6 bases). The CDR3 covers 18 residues. Germline V gene data show CDR1 as SNHLY and CDR2 as FYNNEI. Trimming cost V 4 bases and J 4 bases, with 25 bases left between them. The CDR3 loop is CASSAGRTIGALGETQYF. The CDR3 region has the DNA TGTGCCAGCAGTGCTGGGAGGACTATCGGTGCGTTGGGAGAGACCCAGTACTTC.

By sample share, this clone is medium-sized (0.01 to 0.1%). The V and J genes are TRBV6-2 or TRBV6-3 and TRBJ1-6; D is undetermined. Between the trimmed V and J ends, which lost 5 bases and 13 bases, there was a span of 15 bases. This CDR3 spans 13 amino acids. Germline loops: CDR1 MNHEY, CDR2 SVGEGT. The CDR3 sequence is CASSRPADGPLHF. The CDR3 nucleotides read TGTGCCAGCAGTCGCCCAGCCGATGGGCCCCTCCACTTT.

This clone was observed many times. This chain joins TRBV3-1 and TRBJ2-1, with 11 bases that match TRBD2. The CDR3 loop spans 16 amino acids. V shed 1 base, J shed 4 bases, and the junction held 3 bases outside the gene matches. Germline V gene data show CDR1 as LGHDT and CDR2 as YNNKEL (reference sequence). The CDR3 sequence: CASSQVGTSGYNEQFF. DNA of the CDR3: TGTGCCAGCAGCCAAGTCGGGACTAGCGGTTACAATGAGCAGTTCTTC.

This clone is categorized as medium-sized. The chain employs TRBV15 and TRBJ1-5; the D gene is possibly TRBD1 (6 bases). Trimming took 5 bases from V and 2 from J, leaving 10 bases between them. CDR1 and CDR2 (germline): LNHNV, YYDKDF (reference sequence). This CDR3 is built from 14 residues. For the CDR3, the DNA is TGTGCCACCAGCGTAGGGGGGGGCAATCAGCCCCAGCATTTT. Amino acids: CATSVGGGNQPQHF. The whole variable domain, remainder taken from reference TRBV15 and TRBJ1-5, is DAMVIQNPRYQVTQFGKPVTLSCSQTLNHNVMYWYQQKSSQAPKLLFHYYDKDFNNEADTPDNFQSRRPNTSFCFLDIRSPGLGDTAMYLCATSVGGGNQPQHFGDGTRLSIL.

This clone was counted between two and nine times. CDR3 nucleotide sequence: TGTGCCAGCAGCTACAACCCGGACAGCTATGGCTACACCTTC. Amino acids: CASSYNPDSYGYTF. V usage is TRBV7-9 and J usage is TRBJ1-2; the D gene is possibly TRBD1 (6 bases). Germline loops: CDR1 SEHNR, CDR2 FQNEAQ (reference sequence). V dropped 4 bases and J dropped 4 bases, with 13 bases sitting between them. CDR3 length: 14 residues.

This clone appeared a few times. Relative to the germline gene, one junction end is altered; a read error may explain this. V usage is TRBV27 and J usage is TRBJ2-7; 8 bases map to TRBD2. Germline V CDR1 and CDR2: MNHEY, SMNVEV (reference sequence). The CDR3 totals 16 residues. This CDR3 is CASGLTGRATGYDQYF. CDR3 nucleotide sequence: TGTGCCAGTGGTTTAACCGGGAGGGCCACTGGCTACGATCAGTACTTC.

By sample fraction, this clone is medium-sized. This CDR3 is CASSPTYPGQGKFF. The DNA for the CDR3 is TGTGCCAGCAGCCCTACGTACCCGGGACAGGGGAAGTTCTTC. The chain combines TRBV28 with TRBJ2-1, with 10 bases aligning to TRBD1. Germline CDR1 and CDR2: MDHEN and SYDVKM. The trim removed 6 bases at V and 14 bases at J, leaving 13 bases unmatched. This CDR3 region has 14 residues.

V is TRBV7-3 and J is TRBJ2-2; the D gene is possibly TRBD1 (5 bases). Germline V gene lookup returns CDR1 SGHTA and CDR2 FQGTGA. The CDR3 is made up of 15 amino acids. Trimming took 1 base from V and 4 from J, leaving 10 bases between them. CDR3 region: CASSLSQGGTGELFF. Written as DNA, the CDR3 is TGTGCCAGCAGCTTAAGTCAGGGCGGCACCGGGGAGCTGTTTTTT.

The sample holds many counts of this clone. The chain combines TRBV29-1 with TRBJ2-3; D remains unclear. Germline V gene data show CDR1 as SQVTM and CDR2 as ANQGSEA. This CDR3 is built from 11 residues. V was cut by 7 bases and J by 4 bases, with 9 bases left in between. CDR3 sequence reads: CSGGSADTQYF. As DNA, the CDR3 is TGCAGCGGAGGAAGCGCAGATACGCAGTATTTT.

The table lists this clone with many counts. The chain combines TRBV12-3 or TRBV12-4 with TRBJ1-6; 10 nucleotides align to TRBD1. After removal of 8 bases from V and 14 bases from J, the junction contained 12 bases not matched to a gene. This CDR3 has 14 amino acids. This CDR3 is CASGRDRGLSALHF. CDR3 sequence (DNA): TGTGCCAGCGGCCGGGACAGGGGACTTTCGGCCCTCCACTTT.

This clone came up once. The CDR3 nucleotides read TGTGCCAGCAGGTTACAGGGGAACACCGGGGAGCTGTTTTTT. Translated: CASRLQGNTGELFF. The V gene is TRBV2, the J gene TRBJ2-2; D may be TRBD1 (6 bases). Germline-derived CDR1 and CDR2 are SNHLY and FYNNEI. The CDR3 spans 14 residues. V lost 6 bases and J 1 base, leaving 9 bases between the germline ends.

In this sample, this clone turned up many times. The gene calls are TRBV9 and TRBJ1-3; no firm D call. Germline lookup yields CDR1 SGDLS and CDR2 YYNGEE. The CDR3 is made up of 13 amino acids. V was trimmed by 4 bases and J by 4 bases, leaving 9 bases between them. CDR3: CASSPVLGNTIYF. The CDR3 bases are TGTGCCAGCAGCCCCGTTCTGGGAAACACCATATATTTT.

In its sample, this clone was seen many times. The chain links TRBV5-6 to TRBJ2-7; 7 positions match TRBD1. The CDR3 has 13 amino acids. V was clipped by 3 bases and J by 3 bases; unmatched bases: 3. Per the germline V gene, CDR1 is SGHDT and CDR2 is YYEEEE. DNA for the CDR3: TGTGCCAGCAGCTATCAGGGGGTCTACGAGCAGTACTTC. Translation gives CASSYQGVYEQYF.

This clone has ten or more counts. The CDR3 sequence is CASSFDPIEGTGELFF. DNA for the CDR3: TGTGCCAGCAGCTTTGACCCAATTGAGGGCACCGGGGAGCTGTTTTTT. This chain joins TRBV11-1 and TRBJ2-2, with D perhaps matching TRBD2 (5 bases). The CDR3 is 16 residues long. The ends were cut back, 3 bases at V and 4 bases at J, with 15 bases in the middle. CDR1 and CDR2 from the germline V gene are SGHAT and FQDESV (reference sequence).

Within the sample, this clone is medium-sized. The chain links TRBV5-1 to TRBJ1-1, with D possibly TRBD1 on 6 matching bases. The V end was cut by 5 bases, the J end by 5 bases, with 13 bases between. The CDR3 is 13 residues long. Germline CDR1 is SGHRS and CDR2 is YFSETQ. The chain's CDR3 is CASSPGGHTEAFF. The CDR3 region has the DNA TGCGCCAGCAGTCCGGGGGGGCATACTGAAGCTTTCTTT. Variable domain in full (rest from reference TRBV5-1 and TRBJ1-1): KAGVTQTPRYLIKTRGQQVTLSCSPISGHRSVSWYQQTPGQGLQFLFEYFSETQRNKGNFPGRFSGRQFSNSRSEMNVSTLELGDSALYLCASSPGGHTEAFFGQGTRLTVV.

This clone was counted only a few times. This chain joins TRBV6-1 and TRBJ2-7; 7 bases agree with TRBD1. The CDR3 has 14 residues. V lost 7 bases and J lost 4; bases outside the gene matches: 10. CDR1 and CDR2 from the germline V gene are MNHNS and SASEGT. The CDR3 loop reads CASNQGGQFYEQYF. The DNA for the CDR3 is TGTGCCAGCAACCAAGGGGGACAGTTTTACGAGCAGTACTTC.